The rows below give T cell receptor beta chains drawn from one sample of a study of T cell responses to AZD1222 COVID-19 vaccine. The protocol was immunoSEQ multiplex PCR, while the TCRdb copy is restricted to in-frame clones and leaves out a portion. The table has roughly 150,000 clones, 90% seen once; the top ten hold less than 6.5%. Specimen: peripheral blood, collected 28 days after the second AZD1222 dose. Receptors were obtained from an adult who received the AZD1222 COVID-19 vaccine. The CDR3 runs from the conserved cysteine through the conserved F or W. D genes are given only for firm matches. The size of a clone is reported for some rows only, either as once, few or many, or as a class for expanded clones.

J gene	clone size	D gene	V gene	CDR3 DNA	CDR3 protein
TRBJ2-7	NA	NA	TRBV6-5	TGTGCCAGCAGCGAGCGCTACGAGCAGTACTTC	CASSERYEQYF
TRBJ2-7	NA	NA	TRBV18	TGTGCCAGCTCACCACCGGATCCTGGGGGGGAGCAGTACTTC	CASSPPDPGGEQYF
TRBJ1-5	NA	NA	TRBV29-1	TGCAGCGTTGGGGTAACAGGGAACCCCAATCAGCCCCAGCATTTT	CSVGVTGNPNQPQHF
TRBJ2-4	NA	TRBD1	TRBV10-2	TGCGCCAGCAGACAGGGGGCCAAAAACATTCAGTACTTC	CASRQGAKNIQYF
TRBJ2-7	few	NA	TRBV10-1	TGCGCCAGCGGGTTTATCGGACAGACCTTATCCTACGAGCAGTACTTC	CASGFIGQTLSYEQYF
TRBJ2-3	NA	TRBD2	TRBV29-1	TGCAGCGTTGAAGCCCAGGAGCGGGGAAGCACAGATACGCAGTATTTT	CSVEAQERGSTDTQYF
TRBJ2-4	NA	TRBD1	TRBV15	TGTGCCACCAGCAGACCACCCCGGACAGGAATAGCCAAAAACATTCAGTACTTC	CATSRPPRTGIAKNIQYF
TRBJ2-7	NA	NA	TRBV7-9	TGTGCCAGCAGCAAGGGGCCGGCTTCCTACGAGCAGTACTTC	CASSKGPASYEQYF
TRBJ2-5	NA	NA	TRBV4-1	TGCGCCAGCAGCCAAGAAGGAGAGACCCAGTACTTC	CASSQEGETQYF
TRBJ2-1	NA	TRBD2	TRBV11-2	TGTGCCAGCAGCTTAGCGGCTAGCGGGGCCAATGAGCAGTTCTTC	CASSLAASGANEQFF
TRBJ2-2	NA	TRBD1	TRBV13	TGTGCCAGCAGCTACGCGACAGGGGCGAACACCGGGGAGCTGTTTTTT	CASSYATGANTGELFF
TRBJ2-7	NA	NA	TRBV7-6	TGTGCCAGCAGTGATGAGGCTTTGAGCTCCTACGAGCAGTACTTC	CASSDEALSSYEQYF
TRBJ1-1	NA	NA	TRBV28	TGTGCCAGCTCGCGTACTGAAGCTTTCTTT	CASSRTEAFF
TRBJ2-7	NA	TRBD1	TRBV19	TGTGCCAGTAGTCCAGGGACAGGGCTAGCCTACGAGCAGTACTTC	CASSPGTGLAYEQYF
TRBJ1-5	NA	NA	TRBV4-2	TGTGCCAGCAGCCAAGATCAGGACCAGCCCCAGCATTTT	CASSQDQDQPQHF
TRBJ2-7	few	TRBD2	TRBV5-1	TGCGCCAGCAGCCCCGGGACTAGCCACGAGCAGTACTTC	CASSPGTSHEQYF
TRBJ1-2	NA	TRBD1	TRBV19	TGTGCCAGTAGTCTGACAGGGGTTAACTATGGCTACACCTTC	CASSLTGVNYGYTF
TRBJ2-3	NA	NA	TRBV6-4	TGTGCCAGCAAGACTATACCTAGCACAGATACGCAGTATTTT	CASKTIPSTDTQYF
TRBJ2-2	NA	NA	TRBV7-3	TGTGCCAGCAGCCTCCCGAACACCGGGGAGCTGTTTTTT	CASSLPNTGELFF
TRBJ1-2	NA	TRBD1	TRBV28	TGTGCCAGCAGACCTACAGGGGGCAGCTATGGCTACACCTTC	CASRPTGGSYGYTF
TRBJ1-6	few	NA	TRBV19	TGTGCCAGTAGTCCTTCACCGGGACGGAGGATCGTCTACAGCTCCTATAATTCACCCCTCCACTTT	CASSPSPGRRIVYSSYNSPLHF
TRBJ1-6	NA	NA	TRBV7-9	TGTGCCAGCAGCCCGCAACAGGGACCGCCTAATTCACCCCTCCACTTT	CASSPQQGPPNSPLHF
TRBJ2-3	NA	NA	TRBV3-1/TRBV3-2	TGTGCCAGCAGCCCGGGGGTAGATACGCAGTATTTT	CASSPGVDTQYF
TRBJ1-3	few	NA	TRBV5-4	TGTGCCAGCAGCTCTCACAGTGGAAACACCATATATTTT	CASSSHSGNTIYF
TRBJ1-5	NA	TRBD1	TRBV5-8	TGTGCCAGCAGCGGGGGGACAGGGTTAATTCAGCCCCAGCATTTT	CASSGGTGLIQPQHF
TRBJ1-2	NA	NA	TRBV10-3	TGTGCCATCAGTGGTATAGACAGTTATGGCTACACCTTC	CAISGIDSYGYTF
TRBJ1-1	NA	NA	TRBV28	TGTGCCAGCAGTTTCCCCGGTTCCGGCCTGGACACTGAAGCTTTCTTT	CASSFPGSGLDTEAFF
TRBJ1-6	NA	TRBD1	TRBV19	TGTGCCAGTAGTACTCAGGGGGCTGGAAATTCACCCCTCCACTTT	CASSTQGAGNSPLHF
TRBJ1-5	NA	TRBD1	TRBV19	TGTGCCAGTAGGCAGGGGGATAGCAATCAGCCCCAGCATTTT	CASRQGDSNQPQHF
TRBJ2-5	NA	NA	TRBV6-6	TGTGCCAGCAGTTATTGGGAACCGGGCCAAGAGACCCAGTACTTC	CASSYWEPGQETQYF
TRBJ2-2	NA	TRBD1	TRBV27	TGTGCCAGCAGGGGACAGGGGCCCTCGAACACCGGGGAGCTGTTTTTT	CASRGQGPSNTGELFF
TRBJ2-1	NA	NA	TRBV19	TGTGCCAGTAGTATCGGTGGATTTTCCAATGAGCAGTTCTTC	CASSIGGFSNEQFF
TRBJ2-5	NA	NA	TRBV12-3/TRBV12-4	TGTGCCAGCAGACTGGAGGGAGAGACCCAGTACTTC	CASRLEGETQYF
TRBJ1-1	NA	NA	TRBV2	TGTGCCAGCATGAAGGAGATGAACACTGAAGCTTTCTTT	CASMKEMNTEAFF
TRBJ1-2	NA	TRBD1	TRBV18	TGTGCCAGCTCAACGACAGGGGACTATGGCTACACCTTC	CASSTTGDYGYTF
TRBJ1-2	few	NA	TRBV28	TGTGCCAGCAGTTTAGGGGGCGGAACTTCTAACTATGGCTACACCTTC	CASSLGGGTSNYGYTF
TRBJ1-5	NA	TRBD1	TRBV30	TGTGCCTGGGGACAGGGGCTAAATCAGCCCCAGCATTTT	CAWGQGLNQPQHF
TRBJ2-5	NA	TRBD2	TRBV19	TGTGCCAGTCGACTTAGCGGGGTACTAGAGACCCAGTACTTC	CASRLSGVLETQYF
TRBJ1-3	NA	NA	TRBV25-1	TGTGCCAGCAGTGAATTTTCGGGGCCATTCTCTGGAAACACCATATATTTT	CASSEFSGPFSGNTIYF
TRBJ2-5	NA	TRBD2	TRBV27	TGTGCCAGCAGTTTATTAGGACTAGTCCAAGGGACCCAGTACTTC	CASSLLGLVQGTQYF
TRBJ2-1	NA	TRBD1	TRBV10-1	TGCGCCACCTCCAGGGGACAGGCCTACAATGAGCAGTTCTTC	CATSRGQAYNEQFF
TRBJ2-5	NA	TRBD1	TRBV23-1	TGCGCCAGCAGTCAATCCTACCGTACCGGGACAGGGGAAAAGACCCAGTACTTC	CASSQSYRTGTGEKTQYF
TRBJ1-2	few	NA	TRBV4-1	TGCGCCAGCAGCCAAGAAATAACCGGCTACACCTTC	CASSQEITGYTF
TRBJ2-3	NA	NA	TRBV5-1	TGCGCCAGCAGCTTTAACCTGGGGTTAGTGAATACGCAGTATTTT	CASSFNLGLVNTQYF
TRBJ1-6	NA	NA	TRBV5-8	TGTGCCAGCAGCTTGCGACATAGCTCCTATAATTCACCCCTCCACTTT	CASSLRHSSYNSPLHF
TRBJ2-7	many	NA	TRBV5-4	TGTGCCAGCAGCTTGGGTGGAGGAGCCTCCTACGAGCAGTACTTC	CASSLGGGASYEQYF
TRBJ1-4	NA	NA	TRBV5-1	TGCGCCAGCAGCCCCGGGGGGGGCGGAGGGGAAAAACTGTTTTTT	CASSPGGGGGEKLFF
TRBJ2-2	few	NA	TRBV7-8	TGTGCCAGCAGAGTAGCAGGCAGAGCGAACACCGGGGAGCTGTTTTTT	CASRVAGRANTGELFF
TRBJ2-1	NA	NA	TRBV21-1	TGTGCCCCCCACTACCCTAGCGGGGGCCTCAATGAGCAGTTCTTC	CAPHYPSGGLNEQFF
TRBJ1-5	NA	TRBD1	TRBV12-3/TRBV12-4	TGTGCCAGCAGGGCAGGGGGGGATCAGCCCCAGCATTTT	CASRAGGDQPQHF
TRBJ1-2	NA	TRBD1	TRBV2	TGTGCCAGCAGCGAGGAAGCGGGACAGGGGAGCGGCTACACCTTC	CASSEEAGQGSGYTF
TRBJ1-6	once	NA	TRBV28	TGTGCCAGCAGTTCGAGTCGGGCGTTTTATAATTCACCCCTCCACTTT	CASSSSRAFYNSPLHF
TRBJ2-2	few	NA	TRBV6-5	TGTGCCAGCAGCCAGTTCCGGGGGGAGCTGTTTTTT	CASSQFRGELFF
TRBJ2-7	few	NA	TRBV20-1	TGCAGCTTTCAGAGCTCCTACGAGCAGTACTTC	CSFQSSYEQYF
TRBJ1-6	once	NA	TRBV30	TGTGCCTGGAGTCACCCAGTGGGGCAGTCTAATAATTCACCCCTCCACTTT	CAWSHPVGQSNNSPLHF
TRBJ1-3	NA	NA	TRBV28	TGTGCCAGCAGTAGGTCCTCTGGAAACACCATATATTTT	CASSRSSGNTIYF